This T cell receptor (beta chain) stems from a study of cytomegalovirus exposure and HLA in healthy donors. The V gene end was trimmed by 2 bases and the J gene end by 1 base; junction bases not matched to a gene: 9. This CDR3 has 17 amino acids. The germline CDR1 and CDR2 sequences are LGHNA and YNFKEQ. This clone has more than one count but fewer than ten. The PCR was carried out with 60 Vbeta primers and 13 Jbeta primers. Sequencing was performed with immunoSEQ multiplex PCR; in TCRdb, only in-frame clones are kept and a portion is missing. The sample holds some 220,000 clones; roughly 90% are singletons and the top ten take 1%.

This clonotype was sampled from a woman aged 18-29 years in good health and CMV-seronegative. Sequencing was performed on PBMCs. The V and J genes are TRBV4-2 and TRBJ2-3, with 7 bases fitting TRBD2. CDR3 bases: TGTGCCAGCAGCCAATCCCAGGGAGGGGAAGGCACAGATACGCAGTATTTT. This sequence encodes CASSQSQGGEGTDTQYF.